The rows below give T cell receptor beta chains drawn from one sample of a study of blood T cell repertoires in COVID-19. The repertoire was sequenced with immunoSEQ multiplex PCR; TCRdb's copy has only in-frame clones and lacks some. The data hold roughly 200,000 clones, with roughly 73% observed a single time. Specimen: peripheral blood. The receptors shown here come from a woman of 80 years or more with active or convalescent COVID-19. The CDR3 runs from the conserved cysteine through the conserved F or W. The D gene is left open where the match is weak. For some rows the clone size is stated as once, few or many, or as a class when expanded; others skip it.

D: .
V: TRBV7-9
J: TRBJ1-2
size: .
CDR3: CASSSEGSAYGYTF
DNA: TGTGCCAGCAGCTCAGAGGGCAGCGCCTATGGCTACACCTTC

D: .
V: TRBV28
J: TRBJ1-1
size: .
CDR3: CASSPRGGGNTEAFF
DNA: TGTGCCAGCAGTCCTCGTGGGGGGGGAAACACTGAAGCTTTCTTT

D: .
V: TRBV7-9
J: TRBJ1-4
size: .
CDR3: CASSYRLATNEKLFF
DNA: TGTGCCAGCAGCTACCGACTTGCAACTAATGAAAAACTGTTTTTT

D: .
V: TRBV21-1
J: TRBJ2-1
size: many
CDR3: CASSKSEGLAGGGYNEQFF
DNA: TGTGCCAGCAGCAAATCCGAGGGACTAGCGGGGGGTGGTTACAATGAGCAGTTCTTC

D: .
V: TRBV5-1
J: TRBJ1-1
size: few
CDR3: CASSLGGENTEAFF
DNA: TGCGCCAGCAGCTTGGGAGGAGAGAACACTGAAGCTTTCTTT

D: TRBD1
V: TRBV3-1/TRBV3-2
J: TRBJ1-2
size: once
CDR3: CASSHHDRGNGYTF
DNA: TGTGCCAGCAGCCACCATGACAGGGGAAATGGCTACACCTTC

D: TRBD1
V: TRBV9
J: TRBJ1-4
size: once
CDR3: CASSGTRDRGYEKLFF
DNA: TGTGCCAGCAGCGGAACCAGGGACAGGGGATACGAAAAACTGTTTTTT

D: TRBD1
V: TRBV7-7
J: TRBJ1-3
size: .
CDR3: CASSLDRGPGNTIYF
DNA: TGTGCTAGCAGCTTAGACAGGGGTCCTGGAAACACCATATATTTT

D: .
V: TRBV4-2
J: TRBJ1-6
size: .
CDR3: CASSQDKPGAFLSNSPLHF
DNA: TGTGCCAGCAGCCAAGATAAGCCAGGGGCTTTTTTAAGTAATTCACCCCTCCACTTT

D: TRBD2
V: TRBV2
J: TRBJ2-7
size: many
CDR3: CASSEESGGAREQYF
DNA: TGTGCCAGCAGTGAAGAGAGCGGGGGGGCTCGGGAGCAGTACTTC

D: TRBD1
V: TRBV28
J: TRBJ2-7
size: .
CDR3: CASSNTGTGYEQYF
DNA: TGTGCCAGCAGCAACACCGGGACAGGGTACGAGCAGTACTTC

D: .
V: TRBV5-4
J: TRBJ2-2
size: few
CDR3: CASSPPEGAGELFF
DNA: TGTGCCAGCAGCCCTCCGGAAGGGGCCGGGGAGCTGTTTTTT

D: .
V: TRBV7-2
J: TRBJ2-2
size: .
CDR3: CASSAGGTGELFF
DNA: TGTGCCAGCAGCGCCGGGGGAACCGGGGAGCTGTTTTTT

D: .
V: TRBV5-1
J: TRBJ1-1
size: .
CDR3: CASSLGGQLNTEAFF
DNA: TGCGCCAGCAGCTTGGGGGGGCAGCTGAACACTGAAGCTTTCTTT

D: .
V: TRBV6-1
J: TRBJ1-1
size: .
CDR3: CASSEVGGPPLDTEAFF
DNA: TGTGCCAGCAGTGAAGTGGGGGGGCCACCCTTGGACACTGAAGCTTTCTTT

D: TRBD1
V: TRBV3-1/TRBV3-2
J: TRBJ1-4
size: many
CDR3: CASSQGYPDREGEKLFF
DNA: TGTGCCAGCAGCCAAGGCTACCCGGACAGGGAGGGTGAAAAACTGTTTTTT

D: .
V: TRBV28
J: TRBJ2-7
size: .
CDR3: CASTTLASYEQYF
DNA: TGTGCCAGCACGACCCTAGCCTCCTACGAGCAGTACTTC

D: .
V: TRBV2
J: TRBJ1-1
size: .
CDR3: CASSVEVNTEAFF
DNA: TGTGCCAGCAGTGTCGAGGTAAACACTGAAGCTTTCTTT

D: TRBD1
V: TRBV7-7
J: TRBJ2-3
size: .
CDR3: CASSFQQGDTQYF
DNA: TGTGCTAGCAGCTTCCAACAGGGGGATACGCAGTATTTT

D: TRBD1
V: TRBV28
J: TRBJ2-7
size: .
CDR3: CASSPAGWDRIYEQYF
DNA: TGTGCCAGCAGCCCTGCAGGGTGGGACAGGATCTACGAGCAGTACTTC

D: TRBD2
V: TRBV7-7
J: TRBJ2-2
size: .
CDR3: CASSLRLAGGRSNTGELFF
DNA: TGTGCTAGCAGCTTACGCCTAGCGGGGGGTCGTTCGAACACCGGGGAGCTGTTTTTT

D: TRBD1
V: TRBV19
J: TRBJ1-4
size: .
CDR3: CASSMLQGWNEKLFF
DNA: TGTGCCAGTAGTATGCTACAGGGGTGGAATGAAAAACTGTTTTTT

D: .
V: TRBV19
J: TRBJ2-5
size: .
CDR3: CASRTGSGETQYF
DNA: TGTGCCAGTAGGACGGGGTCGGGAGAGACCCAGTACTTC

D: TRBD1
V: TRBV10-3
J: TRBJ2-1
size: .
CDR3: CAISEFVTGGGEQFF
DNA: TGTGCCATCAGTGAGTTTGTGACAGGGGGCGGTGAGCAGTTCTTC

D: .
V: TRBV11-2
J: TRBJ1-6
size: .
CDR3: CASSLGGAYGSPLHF
DNA: TGTGCCAGCAGCTTGGGGGGGGCCTATGGTTCACCCCTCCACTTT

D: .
V: TRBV5-1
J: TRBJ2-4
size: .
CDR3: CASSFTGQPDKNIQYF
DNA: TGCGCCAGCAGCTTTACAGGACAGCCGGACAAAAACATTCAGTACTTC

D: .
V: TRBV19
J: TRBJ1-1
size: .
CDR3: CASTRGFEAFF
DNA: TGTGCCAGTACAAGGGGGTTTGAAGCTTTCTTT

D: .
V: TRBV3-1/TRBV3-2
J: TRBJ1-3
size: .
CDR3: CASSQDRVRRGGNTIYF
DNA: TGTGCCAGCAGCCAAGATAGGGTGAGACGGGGTGGAAACACCATATATTTT

D: TRBD2
V: TRBV7-2
J: TRBJ2-3
size: .
CDR3: CASSLAGAGGHTQYF
DNA: TGTGCCAGCAGCTTAGCGGGGGCGGGGGGACATACGCAGTATTTT

D: .
V: TRBV21-1
J: TRBJ1-2
size: .
CDR3: CASSNGGRRGYTF
DNA: TGTGCCAGCAGCAACGGGGGAAGGAGAGGCTACACCTTC

D: TRBD2
V: TRBV5-1
J: TRBJ2-3
size: .
CDR3: CASSLGSGGKTDTQYF
DNA: TGCGCCAGCAGCTTGGGTAGCGGGGGGAAGACAGATACGCAGTATTTT

D: .
V: TRBV5-1
J: TRBJ1-2
size: .
CDR3: CASSLASREDGYTF
DNA: TGCGCCAGCAGCTTGGCGTCCAGGGAGGATGGCTACACCTTC

D: .
V: TRBV19
J: TRBJ2-1
size: .
CDR3: CASSIRGGSAHNEQFF
DNA: TGTGCCAGTAGTATAAGGGGGGGCTCTGCGCACAATGAGCAGTTCTTC

D: .
V: TRBV5-6
J: TRBJ1-5
size: .
CDR3: CASSKKTVLNQPQHF
DNA: TGTGCCAGCAGCAAGAAGACAGTGCTAAATCAGCCCCAGCATTTT

D: .
V: TRBV28
J: TRBJ1-4
size: .
CDR3: CASSPSVRGRGEKLFF
DNA: TGTGCCAGCAGTCCCTCGGTAAGAGGGCGAGGTGAAAAACTGTTTTTT

D: .
V: TRBV2
J: TRBJ2-2
size: .
CDR3: CASSEWSNTGELFF
DNA: TGTGCCAGCAGTGAGTGGAGTAACACCGGGGAGCTGTTTTTT

D: TRBD1
V: TRBV4-2
J: TRBJ1-2
size: .
CDR3: CASSQEREGAFPGYTF
DNA: TGTGCCAGCAGCCAAGAGCGGGAGGGGGCCTTTCCCGGCTACACCTTC

D: .
V: TRBV3-1/TRBV3-2
J: TRBJ2-3
size: .
CDR3: CASSQVAGWGTDTQYF
DNA: TGTGCCAGCAGCCAAGTTGCAGGTTGGGGCACAGATACGCAGTATTTT

D: TRBD2
V: TRBV5-5
J: TRBJ2-1
size: .
CDR3: CASSLAQRGGNEQFF
DNA: TGTGCCAGCAGCTTGGCCCAGCGGGGAGGGAATGAGCAGTTCTTC

D: TRBD2
V: TRBV10-3
J: TRBJ2-5
size: .
CDR3: CAISASGDEETQYF
DNA: TGTGCCATCAGCGCTAGCGGGGACGAGGAGACCCAGTACTTC

D: TRBD2
V: TRBV4-2
J: TRBJ2-7
size: once
CDR3: CASSQEPLAGNEQYF
DNA: TGTGCCAGCAGCCAAGAGCCCCTAGCGGGGAACGAGCAGTACTTC

D: .
V: TRBV6-6
J: TRBJ1-2
size: .
CDR3: CASSYTGSTNYGYTF
DNA: TGTGCCAGCAGTTACACGGGGTCGACTAACTATGGCTACACCTTC

D: .
V: TRBV3-1/TRBV3-2
J: TRBJ1-2
size: .
CDR3: CASSQVGGPAGYTF
DNA: TGTGCCAGCAGCCAAGTAGGTGGGCCGGCAGGCTACACCTTC

D: TRBD1
V: TRBV2
J: TRBJ1-1
size: .
CDR3: CASSAGTAVGTEAFF
DNA: TGTGCCAGCAGTGCCGGGACAGCAGTGGGCACTGAAGCTTTCTTT

D: TRBD1
V: TRBV27
J: TRBJ1-2
size: .
CDR3: CASSLQTQGQTNYGYTF
DNA: TGTGCCAGCAGTTTGCAGACGCAGGGACAGACTAACTATGGCTACACCTTC

D: TRBD1
V: TRBV6-5
J: TRBJ1-3
size: .
CDR3: CASSQQGAGNTIYF
DNA: TGTGCCAGCAGTCAACAGGGGGCTGGAAACACCATATATTTT

D: TRBD2
V: TRBV6-6
J: TRBJ2-3
size: .
CDR3: CASSYGLAGGAQYF
DNA: TGTGCCAGCAGTTACGGCCTAGCGGGGGGGGCGCAGTATTTT

D: .
V: TRBV3-1/TRBV3-2
J: TRBJ2-7
size: .
CDR3: CASSRYRDKSYEQYF
DNA: TGTGCCAGCAGCCGTTACCGGGACAAATCCTACGAGCAGTACTTC

D: TRBD1
V: TRBV27
J: TRBJ2-1
size: .
CDR3: CASNSVWDRNYNEQFF
DNA: TGTGCCAGCAACTCAGTCTGGGACAGGAATTACAATGAGCAGTTCTTC

D: TRBD1
V: TRBV28
J: TRBJ1-2
size: .
CDR3: CASTSGWTGHPGGYTF
DNA: TGTGCCAGCACCTCCGGGTGGACAGGCCATCCGGGTGGCTACACCTTC

D: TRBD1
V: TRBV15
J: TRBJ2-7
size: .
CDR3: CATSRDRPYEQYF
DNA: TGTGCCACCAGCAGGGACAGGCCATACGAGCAGTACTTC

D: .
V: TRBV6-2/TRBV6-3
J: TRBJ1-2
size: .
CDR3: CASSYDGVVYGYTF
DNA: TGTGCCAGCAGTTACGACGGGGTGGTCTATGGCTACACCTTC

D: .
V: TRBV5-8
J: TRBJ1-2
size: .
CDR3: CASSLGRRGGYTF
DNA: TGTGCCAGCAGCTTGGGGCGGCGTGGGGGCTACACCTTC

D: .
V: TRBV5-6
J: TRBJ1-4
size: .
CDR3: CASSLRGEGEKLFF
DNA: TGTGCCAGCAGCTTGCGGGGGGAAGGAGAAAAACTGTTTTTT

D: .
V: TRBV6-6
J: TRBJ1-6
size: .
CDR3: CASRGEESSYNSPLHF
DNA: TGTGCCAGCAGGGGGGAGGAGAGCTCCTATAATTCACCCCTCCACTTT

D: .
V: TRBV28
J: TRBJ1-1
size: .
CDR3: CASSLSTATTEAFF
DNA: TGTGCCAGCAGTTTGTCGACAGCCACAACTGAAGCTTTCTTT

D: TRBD1
V: TRBV7-2
J: TRBJ1-1
size: .
CDR3: CASSLGDRENTEAFF
DNA: TGTGCCAGCAGCTTAGGGGACAGGGAGAACACTGAAGCTTTCTTT